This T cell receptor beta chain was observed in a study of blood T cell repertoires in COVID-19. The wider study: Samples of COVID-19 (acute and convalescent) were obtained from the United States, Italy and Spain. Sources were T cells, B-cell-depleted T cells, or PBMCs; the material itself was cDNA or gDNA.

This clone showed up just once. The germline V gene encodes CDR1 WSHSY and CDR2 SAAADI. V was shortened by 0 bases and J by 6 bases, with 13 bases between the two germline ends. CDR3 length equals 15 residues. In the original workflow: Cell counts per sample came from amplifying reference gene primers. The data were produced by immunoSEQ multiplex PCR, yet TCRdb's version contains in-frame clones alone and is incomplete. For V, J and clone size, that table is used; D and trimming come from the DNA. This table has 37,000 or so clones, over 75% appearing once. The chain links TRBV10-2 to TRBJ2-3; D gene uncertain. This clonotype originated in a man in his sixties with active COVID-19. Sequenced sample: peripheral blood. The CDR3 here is CASSESSSIGDTQYF. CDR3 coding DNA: TGCGCCAGCAGTGAGTCGAGCAGTATCGGGGATACGCAGTATTTT.